These 20 T cell receptor beta chains share one sample of origin, sequenced in a study of follicular helper T cells after annual influenza vaccination. Assay used: immunoSEQ multiplex PCR; TCRdb lists only in-frame clones, some missing. In the table there are about 15,000 clones, roughly 83% of which are singletons. Time point reported: 2014-2015 season, 7 days after vaccination. The specimen comprised CXCR5+ CD38- circulating T follicular helper cells from blood, sampled 7 days after influenza vaccination. Subset of the sample: circulating Tfh, non-naive CD4+CXCR5+PD-1+ (ICOS+CD38+ or ICOS-CD38-). Every receptor here comes from an adult who received the influenza vaccine.

The gene calls are TRBV6-1 and TRBJ1-5; D uncertain. The CDR3 is 15 amino acids. V was clipped by 5 bases and J by 0 bases, with 11 bases between them. CDR1 MNHNS and CDR2 SASEGT come from the germline V gene. The DNA of the CDR3 is TGTGCCAGCAGTTCCGGGGAAGTTAGCAATCAGCCCCAGCATTTT. As protein: CASSSGEVSNQPQHF.

The V call is TRBV19, the J call TRBJ1-5, with 7 bases aligning to TRBD1. The junction had 12 bases not matched to a gene; V was cut back by 3 bases and J by 7 bases. CDR1 is LNHDA and CDR2 is SQIVND in the germline V gene (reference sequence). The CDR3 runs 16 residues. In DNA form, the CDR3 reads TGTGCCAGTAGTATGTCGACAGGGTATAGTGACCAGCCCCAGCATTTT. It encodes CASSMSTGYSDQPQHF.

This clone was picked up one time. V usage is TRBV2 and J usage is TRBJ1-5, with a possible D match to TRBD1 (5 bases). CDR1 is SNHLY, CDR2 FYNNEI, per germline. This CDR3 has 14 residues. Trimming shortened V by 4 bases and J by 4 bases, and 11 bases separated the two germline ends. CDR3 sequence reads: CASSVDSRNQPQHF. The DNA for the CDR3 is TGTGCCAGCAGTGTAGACAGTCGTAATCAGCCCCAGCATTTT. The variable domain in full, completed from reference TRBV2 and TRBJ1-5, reads EPEVTQTPSHQVTQMGQEVILRCVPISNHLYFYWYRQILGQKVEFLVSFYNNEISEKSEIFDDQFSVERPDGSNFTLKIRSTKLEDSAMYFCASSVDSRNQPQHFGDGTRLSIL.

This sequence joins TRBV5-1 and TRBJ2-1, with D maybe TRBD2 (5 bases). The CDR3 has 15 residues. Germline assignment: CDR1 SGHRS and CDR2 YFSETQ. Deletions cut 3 bases from V and 9 bases from J, with 19 bases between. DNA of the CDR3: TGCGCCAGCAGCTCCCCCACTAGTGATCGCAGTGAGCAGTTCTTC. Encoded protein: CASSSPTSDRSEQFF.

This clone was seen only once. The chain has TRBV5-4 and TRBJ1-2, with 11 bases matching TRBD1. The V gene's germline CDR1 is SGHNT and CDR2 YYREEE (reference sequence). CDR3 length: 14 residues. The J segment lost 6 bases and the V segment lost 6 bases, leaving 7 bases of the junction unmatched. The CDR3 protein is CASTRTGGADGYTF. CDR3 bases: TGTGCCAGCACCCGGACAGGGGGCGCGGATGGCTACACCTTC.

This clone was observed a few times. This chain joins TRBV7-2 and TRBJ1-6, with D possibly being TRBD1 (6 bases). CDR3 size: 15 residues. Between the trimmed V and J ends, which lost 3 bases and 7 bases, there was a span of 13 bases. The V gene's germline CDR1 is SGHTA and CDR2 FQGNSA. As DNA, the CDR3 is TGTGCCAGCAGCTTGGGGGCTGGGTTAAATTCACCCCTCCACTTT. Translated, it gives CASSLGAGLNSPLHF.

V is TRBV1 and J is TRBJ2-3; the table gives TRBD2 as D, unverified against the DNA. TRBV1 is marked as a pseudogene. The CDR3 has 16 residues. The DNA of the CDR3 is TGCACCAGCAGCCAAGATTGTAGTTTCGGCACAGATACGCAGTATTTT. This encodes CTSSQDCSFGTDTQYF.

The V call is TRBV10-3, the J call TRBJ2-2; D is perhaps TRBD1 (6 bases). Trimming cost V 9 bases and J 7 bases, with 18 bases left between them. The CDR3 is made up of 14 amino acids. The V gene's germline CDR1 is ENHRY and CDR2 SYGVKD. The CDR3 DNA reads as TGTGCCATGCAAAGCAAGGGGGAAATCGGGGAGCTGTTTTTT. Its translation: CAMQSKGEIGELFF.

The chain recombines TRBV30 with TRBJ1-5, with 10 bases fitting TRBD1. This CDR3 has 13 amino acids. CDR1 and CDR2 from the germline V gene are GTSNPN and SVGIG (reference sequence). Unmatched junction bases numbered 7, after V lost 5 bases and J lost 9 bases. The CDR3: CAWQATGGGPQHF. Written as DNA, the CDR3 is TGTGCCTGGCAGGCGACAGGGGGCGGGCCCCAGCATTTT.

A few counts support this clone. The rearrangement uses TRBV10-3 and TRBJ1-1; 8 bases match TRBD1. Unmatched junction bases numbered 5, after V lost 4 bases and J lost 1 base. The germline CDR1 and CDR2 sequences are ENHRY and SYGVKD. This CDR3 comprises 15 residues. CDR3 sequence: CAISATDRENTEAFF. The CDR3 DNA reads TGTGCCATCAGTGCGACGGACAGGGAGAACACTGAAGCTTTCTTT.

This chain joins TRBV4-2 and TRBJ2-7; 7 nucleotides match TRBD1. J lost 0 bases, V lost 1 base, and 3 bases had no gene match. Germline V lookup: CDR1 LGHNA, CDR2 YNFKEQ. The CDR3 has 15 residues. The CDR3 DNA reads TGTGCCAGCAGCCAAGTCCAGGGGGACTCCTACGAGCAGTACTTC. Translating gives CASSQVQGDSYEQYF.

The V and J genes are TRBV28 and TRBJ1-5, with D maybe TRBD1 (5 bases). The germline V gene has CDR1 MDHEN and CDR2 SYDVKM. The CDR3 length is 15 residues. V gave up 10 bases and J gave up 5 bases, with 21 bases separating them. CDR3 nucleotide sequence: TGTGCCACCCCGGGGGATGTTGGTGGCGATCAGCCCCAGCATTTT. This sequence encodes CATPGDVGGDQPQHF.

The chain has TRBV2 and TRBJ2-3; weak D call: TRBD1 (5 bases). Germline values: CDR1 SNHLY, CDR2 FYNNEI. Trimming stripped 3 bases from V and 3 bases from J, with 7 bases between. CDR3 size: 13 residues. The CDR3 reads CASSDRATDTQYF. CDR3 DNA sequence: TGTGCCAGCAGTGACAGGGCGACAGATACGCAGTATTTT.

The CDR3 is CASSQDRLAGGNRDIQYF. Written as DNA, the CDR3 is TGTGCCAGCAGCCAAGACCGCCTAGCGGGAGGAAATAGGGACATTCAGTACTTC. This chain connects TRBV4-2 to TRBJ2-4, with 11 bases matching TRBD2. The V segment lost 0 bases and the J segment 8 bases; nucleotides outside the gene matches: 12. The V gene's germline CDR1 is LGHNA and CDR2 YNFKEQ. CDR3 length equals 18 residues.

The rearrangement links TRBV29-1 to TRBJ1-2; a possible D gene is TRBD1 (5 bases). CDR1 SQVTM and CDR2 ANQGSEA come from the germline V gene. V lost 3 bases to trimming and J lost 6 bases, with 14 bases between them. This CDR3 contains 13 residues. The CDR3 here is CSVDSGRIDGYTF. CDR3 nucleotides: TGCAGCGTTGATTCAGGGAGGATCGATGGCTACACCTTC. Full variable domain (rest looked up from reference TRBV29-1 and TRBJ1-2): SAVISQKPSRDICQRGTSLTIQCQVDSQVTMMFWYRQQPGQSLTLIATANQGSEATYESGFVIDKFPISRPNLTFSTLTVSNMSPEDSSIYLCSVDSGRIDGYTFGSGTRLTVV.

The rearrangement joins TRBV7-3 to TRBJ1-4; unclear D gene. In germline, CDR1 is SGHTA, CDR2 FQGTGA. V lost 5 bases and J 0 bases, leaving 19 bases between the germline ends. The CDR3 has 18 residues. As DNA, the CDR3 is TGTGCCAGCAGCCACCCACTGACATCCCCTTCAACTAATGAAAAACTGTTTTTT. It encodes CASSHPLTSPSTNEKLFF. The whole variable domain, filled in from reference TRBV7-3 and TRBJ1-4, reads GAGVSQTPSNKVTEKGKYVELRCDPISGHTALYWYRQSLGQGPEFLIYFQGTGAADDSGLPNDRFFAVRPEGSVSTLKIQRTERGDSAVYLCASSHPLTSPSTNEKLFFGSGTQLSVL.

The chain couples TRBV2 to TRBJ2-5; 9 nucleotides match TRBD2. J lost 4 bases, V lost 8 bases, and 11 bases had no gene match. Germline-derived CDR1 and CDR2 are SNHLY and FYNNEI. The CDR3 is made up of 15 amino acids. CDR3 bases: TGTGCCAGCTCTGCTATAGCGGGAGAAGGAGAGACCCAGTACTTC. Protein sequence: CASSAIAGEGETQYF.

The J gene is TRBJ2-1, the V gene TRBV10-3, with TRBD2 identical over 7 bases. The CDR3 contains 13 residues. V trimming: 2 bases; J trimming: 5 bases; junction bases outside the gene matches: 0. Germline V CDR1 and CDR2: ENHRY, SYGVKD. This CDR3 reads CAISERGDNEQFF. The CDR3, as DNA: TGTGCCATCAGTGAGCGGGGGGACAATGAGCAGTTCTTC.

The rearrangement uses TRBV5-1 and TRBJ2-1; D might be TRBD1 (6 bases). This CDR3 contains 16 residues. CDR1 is SGHRS and CDR2 is YFSETQ in the germline V gene. V lost 4 bases and J lost 2, with 16 bases in between. CDR3 DNA: TGCGCCAGCAGCCTGACCGGGACAAGGACCTACAATGAGCAGTTCTTC. Translating gives CASSLTGTRTYNEQFF.

The V gene is TRBV18, the J gene TRBJ2-1; D is unclear. Trimming stripped 3 bases from V and 6 bases from J, with 21 bases between. Germline V gene data show CDR1 as KGHSH and CDR2 as LQKENI. This CDR3 is built from 17 residues. CDR3 bases: TGTGCCAGCTCACCCCCACAGCTAACGCGACCCACCAATGAGCAGTTCTTC. It encodes CASSPPQLTRPTNEQFF.